The 23 T cell receptor beta chains below were found in one sample sequenced in a study of metastatic and nonmetastatic thyroid tumors. None of the patients had undergone any treatment ahead of thyroid surgery. MiXCR reprocessed the PCR reads for TCRdb. The sample gives tens of thousands of clones, under 15% of which show up once; over 7% is in the top ten. The sequencing sample was made of tumor tissue. The receptor source for this set is a female donor with papillary thyroid cancer or a benign thyroid nodule (not recorded which). Some clones in this sample may be carry-over from other donors' samples.

This clone was found many times. The chain has TRBV2 and TRBJ2-3, with D tentatively TRBD2 (7 bases). The CDR3 covers 16 residues. Deletions cut 2 bases from V and 0 bases from J, with 12 bases between. Germline V gives CDR1 SNHLY, CDR2 FYNNEI. Written as DNA, the CDR3 is TGTGCCAGCAGTGAACGGGGGCGGGGGAGCACAGATACGCAGTATTTT. It is translated as CASSERGRGSTDTQYF.

This clone was counted between two and nine times. This chain connects TRBV3-1 to TRBJ2-3; unclear D gene. CDR3 length equals 15 residues. Trimming pared 3 bases from V and 2 bases from J, leaving 12 bases between. Germline V lookup: CDR1 LGHDT, CDR2 YNNKEL (reference sequence). In DNA, the CDR3 is TGTGCCAGCAGCCAGTTGCCTAACCCCACAGATACGCAGTATTTT. Protein sequence: CASSQLPNPTDTQYF.

This clone was counted at least ten times. The sample has other DNA sequences that encode this CDR3 too. The chain couples TRBV20-1 to TRBJ2-7; maybe TRBD2 (6 bases). Germline CDR1 and CDR2: DFQATT and SNEGSKA (reference sequence). The CDR3 totals 15 residues. V gave up 3 bases and J gave up 5 bases, with 20 bases separating them. The CDR3 here is CSASQGRRDSDEQYF. The DNA for the CDR3 is TGCAGTGCTAGCCAAGGTCGGCGGGACTCGGACGAGCAGTACTTC.

In this sample, this clone turned up a few times. A read error may be the cause here, since a much bigger clone is one base away. V is TRBV7-8 and J is TRBJ2-5; maybe TRBD2 (6 bases). Germline V gene sequence: CDR1 SGHVS, CDR2 FQNEAQ. The length of the CDR3 is 14 residues. DNA for the CDR3: TGTACCAGCAGCTTGCGGGGTCCGGGGGAGACCCAGTACTTC. It translates to CTSSLRGPGETQYF. Full variable domain (outside the CDR3, taken from reference TRBV7-8 and TRBJ2-5): GAGVSQSPRYKVAKRGQDVALRCDPISGHVSLFWYQQALGQGPEFLTYFQNEAQLDKSGLPSDRFFAERPEGSVSTLKIQRTQQEDSAVYLCTSSLRGPGETQYFGPGTRLLVL.

This clone was seen at least ten times. The CDR3 loop reads CSARARGTGLRGYTF. CDR3 bases: TGCAGTGCTAGAGCTCGGGGGACAGGGCTTCGGGGCTACACCTTC. This chain connects TRBV20-1 to TRBJ1-2; TRBD1 aligns across 9 bases. The V and J ends lost 1 base and 8 bases, in that order; junction bases with no gene match: 11. The CDR3 loop spans 15 amino acids. Germline V lookup: CDR1 DFQATT, CDR2 SNEGSKA (reference sequence).

This clone is large within its sample. The CDR3 nucleotides are TGTGCCAGCAGAAAAATGGGGGACACAGATACGCAGTATTTT. It codes for CASRKMGDTDTQYF. The rearrangement links TRBV7-3 to TRBJ2-3; D possibly uses TRBD1 or TRBD2 (5 bases each). Looked up from germline, CDR1 is SGHTA and CDR2 is FQGTGA. V shed 6 bases and J shed 2 bases, with 12 bases lying between them. The CDR3 contains 14 residues.

This clone occurred many times. Other DNA sequences in this sample translate to the same CDR3. The CDR3 reads CASSLRGPLHQPQHF. Here the CDR3 DNA reads TGTGCCAGCAGCTTGAGGGGTCCGTTGCATCAGCCCCAGCATTTT. V gene TRBV5-8 combines with J gene TRBJ1-5, with a weak D call TRBD1 (5 bases). Germline CDR1 reads SGHTS; CDR2 reads YDEGEE. This CDR3 has 15 residues. V shed 1 base and J shed 5 bases, with 13 bases lying between them. Looking up the rest from reference TRBV5-8 and TRBJ1-5 gives the full variable domain: EAGVTQSPTHLIKTRGQQATLRCSPISGHTSVYWYQQALGLGLQFLLWYDEGEERNRGNFPPRFSGRQFPNYSSELNVNALELEDSALYLCASSLRGPLHQPQHFGDGTRLSIL.

With regard to this clone: A read error may produce the germline difference seen at one junction end. The J gene is TRBJ2-1, the V gene TRBV7-2; TRBD2 is a possible D gene (5 bases). Germline lookup yields CDR1 SGHTA and CDR2 FQGNSA. The CDR3 covers 13 residues. The chain's CDR3 is CVSSLLAYNEQFF. In DNA, the CDR3 is TGTGTCAGCAGCTTACTAGCCTACAATGAGCAGTTCTTC.

Notes on this clone: A read error may explain this, as a much larger clone is one base away. The rearrangement uses TRBV9 and TRBJ1-1; 7 positions agree with TRBD1. Germline trimming cut 3 bases from V and 5 bases from J; bases unmatched to any gene: 7. The CDR3 has 14 residues. Germline-derived CDR1 and CDR2 are SGDLS and YYNGEE. CDR3 sequence reads: CASSEQGSRTEAFF. For the CDR3, the DNA is TGTGCCAGCAGCGAACAGGGGTCGAGGACTGAAGCTTTCTTT.

The sample holds many counts of this clone. J is TRBJ2-3 and V is TRBV9; 7 nucleotides match TRBD2. V was clipped by 3 bases and J by 5 bases; unmatched bases: 9. This CDR3 has 15 amino acids. Germline V gene data show CDR1 as SGDLS and CDR2 as YYNGEE. The CDR3 region has the DNA TGTGCCAGCAGCGCAAGCGGGGATATTAGAGATACGCAGTATTTT. This gives the protein CASSASGDIRDTQYF. Full variable domain (outside the CDR3, taken from reference TRBV9 and TRBJ2-3): DSGVTQTPKHLITATGQRVTLRCSPRSGDLSVYWYQQSLDQGLQFLIQYYNGEERAKGNILERFSAQQFPDLHSELNLSSLELGDSALYFCASSASGDIRDTQYFGPGTRLTVL.

This clone came up many times. This sequence joins TRBV10-3 and TRBJ2-3; D gene uncertain. Germline V gene data show CDR1 as ENHRY and CDR2 as SYGVKD. The CDR3 contains 13 residues. V gave up 3 bases and J gave up 2 bases, with 6 bases separating them. The CDR3 reads CAISDLVTDTQYF. CDR3 in DNA: TGTGCCATCAGTGACCTAGTCACAGATACGCAGTATTTT.

This clone was seen repeatedly, ten times or more. The chain couples TRBV11-3 to TRBJ2-1; D may correspond to TRBD1 or TRBD2 (5 bases each). The CDR3 runs 14 residues. V was cut by 6 bases and J by 5 bases, with 14 bases left in between. The germline CDR1 and CDR2 sequences are SGHNT and YENEEA. CDR3 in amino acids: CASRNDRGHNEQFF. The CDR3, as DNA: TGTGCCAGCAGAAACGACCGGGGCCACAATGAGCAGTTCTTC.

This clone was seen at least ten times. V is TRBV2 and J is TRBJ2-7, with a tentative D call TRBD1 (6 bases). V was trimmed by 3 bases and J by 6 bases, leaving 12 bases between them. The CDR3 is 13 amino acids. CDR1 and CDR2 from the germline V gene are SNHLY and FYNNEI. DNA of the CDR3: TGTGCCAGCAGTGACGGCAGGGGCCCCGAGCAGTACTTC. Translated: CASSDGRGPEQYF.

CDR3 DNA sequence: TGTGCCACCAGCAGGGGGGGGGTTGTAAATGAGCAGTTCTTC. Translating it yields CATSRGGVVNEQFF. The genes are TRBV24-1 and TRBJ2-1; the D gene could be TRBD1 or TRBD2 (7 bases each). The CDR3 sequence is 14 residues long. CDR1 is KGHDR and CDR2 is SFDVKD in the germline V gene. Between the trimmed V and J ends, which lost 7 bases and 7 bases, there was a span of 16 bases.

The chain has TRBV18 and TRBJ1-3; TRBD1 is a possible D gene (5 bases). This CDR3 has 13 residues. The V end was cut by 3 bases, the J end by 7 bases, with 10 bases between. Looked up from germline, CDR1 is KGHSH and CDR2 is LQKENI. CDR3 residues: CASSPEEGNTIYF. The CDR3 nucleotides read TGTGCCAGCTCACCGGAGGAGGGGAACACCATATATTTT.

This clone was detected many times. The chain combines TRBV19 with TRBJ2-3, with D maybe TRBD2 (5 bases). The CDR3 contains 13 residues. V was cut by 7 bases and J by 1 base, with 9 bases left in between. Germline CDR1 LNHDA, CDR2 SQIVND (reference sequence). The CDR3 DNA follows: TGTGCCAGTATAGGAGCGGGCACAGATACGCAGTATTTT. Its translation: CASIGAGTDTQYF.

This clone appeared a few times. A read error may be the cause here, since a much bigger clone is one base away. This chain joins TRBV2 and TRBJ1-1; D not certain. Looked up from germline, CDR1 is SNHLY and CDR2 is FYNNEI. There are 14 residues in the CDR3. Trimming cost V 2 bases and J 1 base, with 8 bases left between them. In nucleotides, the CDR3 is TGTGCCAGCAGTGAACGACATGCGAACACTGAAGCTTTCTTT. Translating gives CASSERHANTEAFF.

This sequence joins TRBV7-8 and TRBJ1-6, with D perhaps TRBD1 (5 bases). The ends were cut back, 5 bases at V and 9 bases at J, with 11 bases in the middle. The CDR3 spans 13 residues. In germline, CDR1 is SGHVS, CDR2 FQNEAQ. The CDR3 DNA reads TGTGCCAGCAGCCACAGTGGGGGTTCACCCCTCCACTTT. It encodes CASSHSGGSPLHF. The full variable domain, with the rest looked up from reference TRBV7-8 and TRBJ1-6, is GAGVSQSPRYKVAKRGQDVALRCDPISGHVSLFWYQQALGQGPEFLTYFQNEAQLDKSGLPSDRFFAERPEGSVSTLKIQRTQQEDSAVYLCASSHSGGSPLHFGNGTRLTVT.

This clone was seen at least ten times. The chain has TRBV20-1 and TRBJ1-4; 8 nucleotides line up with TRBD1. Germline loops: CDR1 DFQATT, CDR2 SNEGSKA (reference sequence). The J segment lost 6 bases and the V segment lost 2 bases, leaving 2 bases of the junction unmatched. There are 13 residues in the CDR3. The CDR3 DNA sequence: TGCAGTGCTAGAACGACAGGGGATGAAAAACTGTTTTTT. Amino acid sequence: CSARTTGDEKLFF.

This clone was seen many times. This chain links TRBV6-5 with TRBJ2-5, with 7 bases matching TRBD1. V was pared by 0 bases and J by 0 bases, with 1 base of the junction left unmatched. Germline V gene sequence: CDR1 MNHEY, CDR2 SVGAGI. The CDR3 contains 15 residues. The CDR3 DNA follows: TGTGCCAGCAGTTACTCCCAGGGGGACCAAGAGACCCAGTACTTC. This encodes CASSYSQGDQETQYF.

This clone was seen repeatedly, ten times or more. J is TRBJ2-7 and V is TRBV7-9; D not resolved. Trimming left V 2 bases short and J 2 bases short, with 10 bases between. CDR1 SEHNR and CDR2 FQNEAQ come from the germline V gene (reference sequence). The CDR3 is 14 residues long. Here the CDR3 reads CASSLMVNPYEQYF. In DNA, the CDR3 is TGTGCCAGCAGCTTAATGGTTAACCCCTACGAGCAGTACTTC. The full variable domain, with the rest looked up from reference TRBV7-9 and TRBJ2-7, is DTGVSQNPRHKITKRGQNVTFRCDPISEHNRLYWYRQTLGQGPEFLTYFQNEAQLEKSRLLSDRFSAERPKGSFSTLEIQRTEQGDSAMYLCASSLMVNPYEQYFGPGTRLTVT.

In its sample, this clone is large (0.1 to 1%). V and J are TRBV12-3 or TRBV12-4 and TRBJ2-7; the D gene is possibly TRBD2 (6 bases). CDR3 length: 15 residues. Between the trimmed V and J ends, which lost 5 bases and 2 bases, there was a span of 16 bases. The CDR3 loop is CASSPLMGGTYEQYF. CDR3 bases: TGTGCCAGCAGTCCCTTGATGGGGGGTACCTACGAGCAGTACTTC.

This clone showed up many times. CDR3 sequence (DNA): TGTGCCAGCAGCATCCAGGGGGGGAGCATTCAGTACTTC. Amino acids: CASSIQGGSIQYF. V gene TRBV7-2 combines with J gene TRBJ2-4; D tentatively reads TRBD1 or TRBD2 (7 bases each). The CDR3 spans 13 residues. Germline CDR1 and CDR2: SGHTA and FQGNSA. V lost 5 bases to trimming and J lost 9 bases, with 14 bases between them.